The source of this TCR beta chain is a study of shared clonotypes between healthy human individuals. On this clone itself: Its matching antigen is unknown.

Replicate PCRs for sorted subsets used 200 ng DNA; this equaled tens of thousands of T cell genomes. Per the authors' pipeline: ImmunoSEQ output held junction-only sequences without quality scores, so filtering differed. Profiling relied on immunoSEQ multiplex PCR, and the TCRdb table lists in-frame clones only, not all of them. V, J and clone size are taken as reported in that table, and D and trimming were inferred from the DNA itself. Here the sample spans 550,000 to 800,000 clones, about 74% being singletons. Germline V gives CDR1 KGHSH, CDR2 LQKENI. The CDR3 consists of 15 residues. Trimming shortened V by 0 bases and J by 8 bases, and 16 bases separated the two germline ends. Study-wide points: Around 4.7% was the fraction of naive CD4 clonotypes found shared across four donors.

The V call is TRBV18, the J call TRBJ1-2; tentatively, D is TRBD1 (5 bases). Source material: memory CD4+ T cells sorted from blood. Subset meaning: CD45RA-negative fraction. The receptor was isolated from a woman in her twenties or thirties in good health. This CDR3 is CASSPPSPPGSGYTF. The CDR3 coding sequence is TGTGCCAGCTCACCACCGTCGCCCCCAGGGAGCGGCTACACCTTC. The whole variable domain, filled in from reference TRBV18 and TRBJ1-2, reads NAGVMQNPRHLVRRRGQEARLRCSPMKGHSHVYWYRQLPEEGLKFMVYLQKENIIDESGMPKERFSAEFPKEGPSILRIQQVVRGDSAAYFCASSPPSPPGSGYTFGSGTRLTVV.